Presented here are 19 T cell receptor beta chains from one specimen sequenced in a study of T cells in Graves' hyperthyroidism and ophthalmopathy. It was RNA transcripts that yielded the amplified TCR beta CDR3 regions. Carried out on the TCR CDR3, a first-round RT-PCR used the HTBI primer set. TCRdb reprocessed the multiplex PCR reads via MiXCR and lists one record per CDR3 protein. The table has about 580,000 distinct CDR3 sequences, 40% to 55% seen once. The sample taken for sequencing was peripheral blood or thyroid tissue (not recorded which). The receptors stem from a woman aged 18-29 years with Graves' hyperthyroidism.

This clonotype has only one observation. The chain joins TRBV29-1 to TRBJ2-2; weak D call: TRBD2 (5 bases). V shed 4 bases and J shed 5 bases, with 8 bases lying between them. The CDR3 runs 12 residues. Germline loops: CDR1 SQVTM, CDR2 ANQGSEA. CDR3 nucleotide sequence: TGCAGCGTTGGATGGGAGACCGGGGAGCTGTTTTTT. Its translation is CSVGWETGELFF.

The V call is TRBV7-8, the J call TRBJ1-2; D is perhaps TRBD1 (6 bases). V lost 11 bases and J lost 2, with 21 bases in between. Per germline, CDR1 SGHVS and CDR2 FQNEAQ. The CDR3 has 15 amino acids. CDR3 bases: TGTGCCTGGAGGGCCGGGACATCGTCCAACTATGGCTACACCTTC. Its translation is CAWRAGTSSNYGYTF.

The sample holds many counts of this clonotype. J is TRBJ2-7 and V is TRBV12-1; TRBD2 was called by the table and not checked on the DNA. TRBV12-1 is tagged as a pseudogene. This CDR3 region has 14 residues. CDR3 in amino acids: CASTESTSVYEQYF. The DNA for the CDR3 is TGTGCCAGCACTGAATCGACTAGCGTCTACGAGCAGTACTTC.

This chain links TRBV20-1 with TRBJ2-7, with D tentatively TRBD1 or TRBD2 (6 bases each). Germline V gene sequence: CDR1 DFQATT, CDR2 SNEGSKA (reference sequence). The V end lost 6 bases, the J end lost 4 bases, and 16 bases lay between the germline ends. The CDR3 is 13 residues long. The CDR3 reads CSARPGGAYEQYF. The CDR3 bases are TGCAGTGCGAGGCCCGGGGGCGCATACGAGCAGTACTTC.

V gene TRBV29-1 combines with J gene TRBJ1-1; TRBD1 matches at 8 bases. Germline loops: CDR1 SQVTM, CDR2 ANQGSEA. The CDR3 contains 14 residues. The V and J ends lost 8 bases and 5 bases, in that order; junction bases with no gene match: 13. CDR3 in amino acids: CSILTGDGGTEAFF. CDR3 sequence (DNA): TGCAGCATCCTGACAGGGGATGGGGGAACTGAAGCTTTCTTT.

V gene TRBV7-2 combines with J gene TRBJ2-7; TRBD2 agrees at 7 bases. The CDR3 length is 16 residues. V trimming: 2 bases; J trimming: 7 bases; junction bases outside the gene matches: 14. Germline loops: CDR1 SGHTA, CDR2 FQGNSA. CDR3 sequence reads: CASSLRGRTSYNEQYF. The DNA of the CDR3 is TGTGCCAGCAGCTTACGCGGGAGAACGTCCTACAATGAGCAGTACTTC.

This clonotype occurred a few times. J is TRBJ1-1 and V is TRBV18, with D unclear. The CDR3 length is 10 residues. V was clipped by 7 bases and J by 4 bases, with 4 bases between them. CDR1 is KGHSH and CDR2 is LQKENI in the germline V gene. The CDR3 DNA reads TGTGCCAGCTTTGCCACTGAAGCTTTCTTT. Amino acid sequence: CASFATEAFF. Variable domain in full (rest from reference TRBV18 and TRBJ1-1): NAGVMQNPRHLVRRRGQEARLRCSPMKGHSHVYWYRQLPEEGLKFMVYLQKENIIDESGMPKERFSAEFPKEGPSILRIQQVVRGDSAAYFCASFATEAFFGQGTRLTVV.

There are a few counts of this clonotype. The V gene is TRBV6-5, the J gene TRBJ2-7, with D maybe TRBD1 (6 bases). V was trimmed by 2 bases and J by 2 bases, leaving 19 bases between them. The CDR3 covers 17 residues. The germline V gene has CDR1 MNHEY and CDR2 SVGAGI. The CDR3: CASSYKRLDGTTYEQYF. CDR3 sequence (DNA): TGTGCCAGCAGTTACAAAAGACTCGACGGGACAACCTACGAGCAGTACTTC.

This clonotype was observed at least ten times. This chain uses TRBV9 with TRBJ1-1; TRBD1 matches at 8 bases. Germline CDR1 SGDLS, CDR2 YYNGEE. Losses at the gene ends were 3 bases for V and 4 bases for J; bases not matched to a gene: 11. The CDR3 extends over 16 amino acids. The CDR3 coding sequence is TGTGCCAGCAGCGGGGCCAGGGGGCCCGGCAGCACTGAAGCTTTCTTT. It encodes CASSGARGPGSTEAFF.

This clonotype was counted ten times or more. The chain recombines TRBV27 with TRBJ1-1; a weak D match, TRBD1 (5 bases). Germline V gene data show CDR1 as MNHEY and CDR2 as SMNVEV (reference sequence). The CDR3 spans 12 residues. Trimming removed 4 bases from V and 10 bases from J, with 13 bases in between. This CDR3 reads CASSSRGLRAFF. The CDR3 bases are TGTGCCAGCAGTTCGCGGGGCCTCCGAGCTTTCTTT.

This clonotype was detected many times. V usage is TRBV5-6 and J usage is TRBJ2-5; 9 bases agree with TRBD1. V shed 0 bases, J shed 7 bases, and the junction held 4 bases outside the gene matches. CDR3 length: 14 residues. Looked up from germline, CDR1 is SGHDT and CDR2 is YYEEEE. Written as DNA, the CDR3 is TGTGCCAGCAGCTTGGACAGGGGGCTATGGACCCAGTACTTC. It specifies CASSLDRGLWTQYF.

Many counts were recorded for this clonotype. V gene TRBV2 combines with J gene TRBJ1-1, with 7 positions matching TRBD1. J gave up 4 bases and V 6 bases, and 11 bases lay outside the gene matches. CDR3 length: 15 residues. Germline loops: CDR1 SNHLY, CDR2 FYNNEI. This CDR3 is CASRLDRAQGTEAFF. CDR3 in DNA: TGTGCCAGCAGGTTAGACAGGGCCCAAGGCACTGAAGCTTTCTTT.

This clonotype was counted a few times. The V gene is TRBV30, the J gene TRBJ1-3; D unresolved. Germline CDR1 reads GTSNPN; CDR2 reads SVGIG (reference sequence). CDR3 length: 13 amino acids. Deletions cut 0 bases from V and 4 bases from J, with 7 bases between. The CDR3 DNA follows: TGTGCCTGGAGTGTCGGCGGCGGAAACACCATATATTTT. Encoded protein: CAWSVGGGNTIYF.

The rearrangement joins TRBV20-1 to TRBJ1-5, with D unresolved. The CDR3 totals 15 residues. Trimming pared 0 bases from V and 13 bases from J, leaving 22 bases between. Germline values: CDR1 DFQATT, CDR2 SNEGSKA (reference sequence). The CDR3 DNA sequence: TGCAGTGCTAGAGATGGTAGCGGTCTGGGTTCGGAGCAGCATTTT. This translates into CSARDGSGLGSEQHF.

This clonotype was counted ten times or more. The CDR3 nucleotides read TGTGCCAGTAGTATAGATGGGGGGGTCCGGAGCGAGACCCAGTACTTC. It specifies CASSIDGGVRSETQYF. This chain links TRBV19 with TRBJ2-5, with 7 bases identical to TRBD2. V shed 0 bases and J 5 bases; nucleotides not matched to a gene: 9. The CDR3 is made up of 16 amino acids. The germline V gene has CDR1 LNHDA and CDR2 SQIVND (reference sequence).

This clonotype appeared once. The genes are TRBV20-1 and TRBJ1-1; D is undetermined. Trimming cost V 6 bases and J 3 bases, with 17 bases left between them. Germline V lookup: CDR1 DFQATT, CDR2 SNEGSKA (reference sequence). This CDR3 spans 14 amino acids. The CDR3 nucleotides are TGCAGTGCGCAGCGGGAGGGAGGCGACACTGAAGCTTTCTTT. This encodes CSAQREGGDTEAFF.

The chain joins TRBV24-1 to TRBJ1-4, with a possible D match to TRBD1 (6 bases). Germline values: CDR1 KGHDR, CDR2 SFDVKD. V shed 7 bases and J shed 6 bases, with 14 bases lying between them. The CDR3 loop spans 14 amino acids. The CDR3: CATSALRTDEKLFF. DNA of the CDR3: TGTGCCACCAGCGCTCTGCGGACAGATGAAAAACTGTTTTTT.

This clonotype was found a few times. A single base separates this from a much larger clone, so it may be a read error. The chain recombines TRBV7-9 with TRBJ2-7; 8 bases line up with TRBD2. This CDR3 spans 15 amino acids. Germline V gene data show CDR1 as SEHNR and CDR2 as FQNEAQ (reference sequence). The CDR3 loop reads CASSQDGRAQCEQYF. CDR3 DNA sequence: TGCGCCAGCAGCCAAGACGGGAGGGCCCAGTGCGAGCAGTACTTC.

The rearrangement links TRBV29-1 to TRBJ1-1; D is ambiguous. Germline assignment: CDR1 SQVTM and CDR2 ANQGSEA. The CDR3 extends over 12 amino acids. The CDR3 region has the DNA TGCAGTGAATACGGGGAGAGCACTGAAGCTTTCTTT. Residues: CSEYGESTEAFF.